The present TCR beta chain was sequenced within a study of T cells in Graves' hyperthyroidism and ophthalmopathy (dated by TCRdb to the late 2010s). Notes on the research overall: Peripheral blood samples were taken at initial diagnosis, before any treatment was given. A discovery cohort of about a hundred patients, 43 with Graves' ophthalmopathy and under 60 with stable Graves' hyperthyroidism, was used to find distinguishing TCR V-J signatures. An independent validation cohort of under 20 hyperthyroidism patients and approximately 16 patients who later progressed to ophthalmopathy tested prospective prediction of ophthalmopathy. For training and testing, the roughly 93 patients in the discovery cohort were randomly divided in a 7:3 ratio. In addition, the study compared T-cell repertoires in thyroid tissue and in blood from 6 or 7 Graves' hyperthyroidism patients. After sampling, hyperthyroidism patients received methimazole starting at 30 mg daily, and ophthalmopathy patients received high-dose intravenous methylprednisolone. The paper describes TCR Vbeta CDR3 sequencing of about 140 peripheral blood samples, made up of 43 ophthalmopathy patients, around 78 hyperthyroidism patients and 17 progressor patients.

In the ophthalmopathy patients, disease was moderately to severely active, with a Clinical Activity Score of 3 or more, a NOSPECS grade of 4 or more, and a duration of less than 3 months. Exclusion was applied to patients with uncontrolled infections, other autoimmune diseases, pregnancy or lactation. Diagnoses relied on clinical symptoms, serum thyroxine and TRAb, thyroid ultrasound and orbital computed tomography. PBMCs were isolated from 10 ml of fresh peripheral blood by Ficoll-Paque density gradient centrifugation. Total RNA was extracted using Trizol reagent, and RNA quality was assessed on an Agilent 2100 Bioanalyzer. TCR beta CDR3 regions were amplified from RNA transcripts. The TCR CDR3 was subjected to a first round of RT-PCR using the HTBI primer set and the Qiagen OneStep RT-PCR kit. The libraries were constructed in a second round of multiplex PCR and then size-selected and purified. The libraries were sequenced on an Illumina HiSeq2000 using paired-end 100 bp reads. The study's own analysis went as follows. SOAPnuke was used to process the raw data, removing reads that contained adapters or uncalled bases, had a mean Phred below 15, or lacked an exact match to the constant primer or identifier. COPE v1.2.5 was used to merge high-quality paired reads, and clonotypes were defined as unique nucleotide sequences. Clonotypes were aligned to IMGT TRBV, TRBD and TRBJ reference segments using MiTCR v1.1. The analysis was restricted to V-J combinations with a frequency above 0.0001, which together covered 99% to 99.2% of the repertoires. A TCS score was defined as the ratio between F50 (clonal expansion) and ExV (chaos), using BLOSUM62-based TCRdist between CDR3 peptides within each V-J. Welch's t-statistics and random forest reduced just over 500 V-J features to roughly 13, which were used in a naive Bayes classifier (R e1071). TCRdb's own reprocessing of the public reads used fastp at Q25 and MiXCR and kept productive beta chains. Every distinct CDR3 protein forms one entry, paired with its most common genes and DNA. None of the V and J calls come from the authors' own analysis; TCRdb made them. The sample table lists approximately 620,000 distinct CDR3 sequences, around 15% of them with a count of one. The ten largest account for roughly 3.5% of the sample.

On the study overall, not on this receptor specifically: A model built on a 13 V-J signature distinguished ophthalmopathy from stable hyperthyroidism, reaching over 85% sensitivity and under 84% specificity in cross-validation and 80%/75% in testing. Sample size was not statistically predetermined, and blinding of investigators to group allocation was not performed. In validation, progression to ophthalmopathy was predicted by the model with approximately 67% sensitivity and roughly 76% specificity, a median of about 6.8 months before onset. Most expanded thyroid clonotypes (frequency above 0.001) were also found in blood, which suggests that blood repertoires may mirror thyroid immune responses.

This clonotype was counted at least ten times. Its antigen is still unknown. The input lacks base qualities; no much larger clone sits a single base away. The sequence was collected from a woman in her forties with Graves' ophthalmopathy. Sequencing was carried out using blood.

For the CDR3, the sequence is CASIRYQETQYF. The DNA reads TGTGCCAGCATCAGGTACCAAGAGACCCAGTACTTC. The sequence is built from TRBV2 and TRBJ2-5, with the identity of the D gene unclear. CDR1 SNHLY and CDR2 FYNNEI were looked up in the germline V gene. The junction carries 6 bases between V and J, which are trimmed by 7 bases and 0 bases respectively. The CDR3, from cysteine to phenylalanine, totals 12 residues. Only CDR3 DNA is held: 36 bases, read in frame from base 1.